This TCR beta chain was recovered during a study of blood T cell repertoires in COVID-19. Study-wide background: Nucleic acid was either cDNA or gDNA, and it came from T cells, B-cell-depleted T cells, or PBMCs.

The germline gives CDR1 LNHNV, CDR2 YYDKDF (reference sequence). The V end lost 9 bases, the J end lost 1 base, and 6 bases lay between the germline ends. The CDR3 extends over 11 amino acids. Profiling relied on immunoSEQ multiplex PCR, and the TCRdb table lists in-frame clones only, not all of them. This sample has roughly 60,000 clones; approximately 88% occur once, and the top ten carry 3.9%. This receptor was identified in a human donor in a cohort sampled during active COVID-19. This sequence joins TRBV15 and TRBJ1-1; D is possibly TRBD1 (5 bases). Sequencing input: peripheral blood. DNA of the CDR3: TGTGCCACGACAGAGAACACTGAAGCTTTCTTT. It translates to CATTENTEAFF. The whole variable domain, remainder taken from reference TRBV15 and TRBJ1-1, is DAMVIQNPRYQVTQFGKPVTLSCSQTLNHNVMYWYQQKSSQAPKLLFHYYDKDFNNEADTPDNFQSRRPNTSFCFLDIRSPGLGDTAMYLCATTENTEAFFGQGTRLTVV.